The sequence of this T cell receptor (beta chain) was determined in a study of T cell responses to AZD1222 COVID-19 vaccine (dated by TCRdb to the early 2020s). The study in broad terms: AZD1222 recipients given second doses at about 4 weeks or at about 12 weeks were pooled, since spike-specific TCR depth and breadth were not found to differ between the two schedules. TCR sequencing covered roughly 230 trial participants: 207 given two doses of AZD1222 and 26 given two doses of MenACWY control vaccine. Trial participants were enrolled by age into subgroups of 18-55, 56-69 and 70-plus years, and roughly 150, 30 and 60 TCR-sequenced participants, respectively, were included in these subgroups.

The CDR3, from cysteine to phenylalanine, totals 16 residues. Of all the DNA, just the CDR3 is kept, 48 bases in frame from base 1. The junction carries 20 bases between V and J, which are trimmed by 4 bases and 5 bases respectively. Reading the germline V gene gives CDR1 ENHRY and CDR2 SYGVKD. Broad study findings and their caveats: After two AZD1222 doses, spike-specific TCR breadth and depth were significantly higher than at day 0 and than in MenACWY recipients. Because no day 14 peak-response samples were available, repertoires were characterized only after the peak T cell response. The 56-69-year group was small, and its depth increase did not reach significance, likely because of low power. The vaccine-associated CD4 TCRs covered the entire spike protein, and the dominant responses fell in regions 160-218 and 743-854. Participants were mostly white British and included more females than males, and it was suggested by the authors that clonal diversity may have been underestimated. Reportedly, almost half of the unique spike-specific TCRs recognized epitopes lying outside the regions that are mutated in the B.1.351 and B.1.1.7 variants. Conclusions about previously exposed vaccinees are limited, since just 5 to 7 AZD1222 recipients were seropositive for SARS-CoV-2 at baseline.

To note about this clone: The clone's antigen remains unknown. No much larger clone is present one base from it, and per-base qualities are unavailable.

The CDR3 regions of human TCRbeta chains were analyzed by immunosequencing. Regarding the original processing steps: Repertoire TCRs were matched against a reference library of SARS-CoV-2-specific TCRs generated with the MIRA antigen-specificity platform. Breadth was defined as the fraction of unique TCRs that were SARS-CoV-2-associated. Depth was defined as the fraction of total T cells that were SARS-CoV-2-associated. Using the MIRA data, each spike-specific TCR was mapped to the spike region that the TCR reacts to and placed in a CD4 or CD8 class. Log10-transformed breadth and depth values were compared by one-way ANOVA with Sidak's multiple comparisons tests. TCRdb carries this immuneACCESS record with in-frame sequences only. Its versions omit some clonotypes, under half of them owing to an unresolved V gene in the studies checked, with the rest unexplained. The V and J calls and clone size come from that table; D and trimming were worked out from the DNA. The sample table lists around 130,000 clones, more than 85% of them with a count of one. The leading ten clones occupy 3.1% of the sample.

Reading the label with the study, this specimen's time point is: baseline before first vaccination. The vaccinee samples were drawn from two UK trials, COV001 and COV002, one of which was a single-blind randomized controlled phase 2/3 trial testing AZD1222 (ChAdOx1 nCoV-19) in healthy adults. Trial participant PBMC samples were collected at day 0 and day 28 after the second dose for TCRbeta chain sequencing. The chain uses TRBV10-3 and TRBJ1-1; confidence is insufficient to name the D gene. The sequence derives from an adult in good health. The source material was peripheral blood, sampled on day 0 of AZD1222 vaccination. The nucleotide sequence reads TGTGCCATCAGTGGAGTGCCGACCTCCCTACGGACTGAAGCTTTCTTT. This gives the protein CAISGVPTSLRTEAFF.